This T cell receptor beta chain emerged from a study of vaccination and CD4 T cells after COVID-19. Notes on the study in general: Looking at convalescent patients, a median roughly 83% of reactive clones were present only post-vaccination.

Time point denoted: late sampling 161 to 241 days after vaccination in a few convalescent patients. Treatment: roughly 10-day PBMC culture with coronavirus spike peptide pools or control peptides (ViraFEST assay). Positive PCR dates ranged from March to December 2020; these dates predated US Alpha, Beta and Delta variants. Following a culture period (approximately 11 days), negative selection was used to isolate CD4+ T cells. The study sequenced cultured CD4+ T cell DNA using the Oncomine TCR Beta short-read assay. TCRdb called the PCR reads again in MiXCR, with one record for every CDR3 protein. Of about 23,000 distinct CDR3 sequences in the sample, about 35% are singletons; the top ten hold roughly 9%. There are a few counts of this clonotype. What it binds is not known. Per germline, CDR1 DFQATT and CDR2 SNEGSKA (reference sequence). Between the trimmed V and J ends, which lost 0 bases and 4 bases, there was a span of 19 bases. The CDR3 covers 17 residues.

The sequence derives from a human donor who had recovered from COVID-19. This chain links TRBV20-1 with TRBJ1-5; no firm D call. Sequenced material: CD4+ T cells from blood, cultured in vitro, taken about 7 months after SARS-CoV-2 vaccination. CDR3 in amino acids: CSARDGRRVIPNQPQHF. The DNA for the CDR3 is TGCAGTGCTAGAGATGGTAGGCGCGTTATCCCGAATCAGCCCCAGCATTTT.